In this sample, the clone carrying this T cell receptor beta chain turned up many times. The antigen remains undetermined. This record comes from a study of neurological immune-mediated disorders. Synthesis of cDNA was accomplished via 5'RACE employing 10-nucleotide random UMIs. Via MiXCR, TCRdb re-called the 5' RACE reads, giving one row per CDR3 protein. In the table there are around 50,000 distinct CDR3 sequences, about 23% of which are singletons. Between the trimmed V and J ends, which lost 5 bases and 0 bases, there was a span of 15 bases. Germline V gene sequence: CDR1 SGHRS, CDR2 YFSETQ. The CDR3 extends over 15 amino acids. Overall study results and limits: Private repertoires in all groups were suggested by the finding that expanded clones across subjects shared no CDR3 amino acid sequences. Multiple sclerosis patients had less TCR clonal expansion than even healthy controls, unlike HTLV-1-associated myelopathy.

Sequencing was done on a sample of PBMCs. The sequence was collected from a woman in her 70s in good health. V is TRBV5-1 and J is TRBJ2-7; tentative D call: TRBD2 (5 bases). The CDR3: CASSKESGNSYEQYF. In DNA, the CDR3 is TGCGCCAGCAGTAAGGAGAGCGGTAACTCCTACGAGCAGTACTTC.